This T cell receptor beta chain came from a study of CD8 T cells in ankylosing spondylitis. Using its own MiXCR run on the 5' RACE reads, TCRdb lists one record per CDR3 protein. The sample consists of fewer than 200,000 distinct CDR3 sequences, about 18% of them appearing once. CDR1 LNHNV and CDR2 YYDKDF come from the germline V gene (reference sequence). The V gene lost 3 bases and the J gene lost 5 bases, with 17 bases spanning the gap. The CDR3 runs 15 residues. Study-level points and caveats: Past research had described some motif variants in reactive arthritis synovial fluid and blood. Researchers reportedly found disease-linked clones significantly enriched in matched ankylosing spondylitis synovial fluid.

This clonotype was recorded many times. What it recognizes is unknown. The origin of this receptor is a male donor aged 10-29 years with ankylosing spondylitis or in good health (not recorded which). The sample taken for sequencing was blood, either unsorted or a sorted T cell fraction (not recorded which). The rearrangement joins TRBV15 to TRBJ2-7, with D perhaps TRBD2 (6 bases). The chain's CDR3 is CATSSHSSWGDEQYF. CDR3 DNA: TGTGCCACCAGCAGTCACTCTTCATGGGGGGACGAGCAGTACTTC.